These 9 T cell receptor beta chains originate from one sample sequenced in a study of breast tumors, draining lymph nodes, adjacent tissues. The lymph nodes were axillary draining lymph nodes from breast cancer patients. TCRdb analysed the multiplex PCR reads with MiXCR anew, one entry per CDR3 protein. Here the sample spans fewer than 300,000 distinct CDR3 sequences, about 32% being singletons. Source material: axillary lymph node tissue. The origin of the receptors is a female donor with breast cancer. Some clones in this sample may be carry-over from other donors' samples.

This clonotype was found many times. This chain uses TRBV12-3 or TRBV12-4 with TRBJ1-4, with D perhaps TRBD1 (5 bases). Trimming left V 6 bases short and J 6 bases short, with 14 bases between. The CDR3 covers 14 residues. CDR3 nucleotide sequence: TGTGCCAGCAGGGGGACGAACGGTGATGAAAAACTGTTTTTT. This codes for CASRGTNGDEKLFF.

This clonotype was counted only a few times. This may stem from a read error, because a much larger clone lies one nucleotide away. This chain links TRBV7-9 with TRBJ2-3, with TRBD2 matching 14 bases. CDR1 and CDR2 from the germline V gene are SEHNR and FQNEAQ (reference sequence). The CDR3 is 18 amino acids. Here the CDR3 reads CASSLPGLAGESTHTQYF. As DNA, the CDR3 is TGTGCCAGCAGCTTGCCGGGACTAGCGGGAGAGAGCACACATACGCAGTATTTT.

This clonotype has ten or more counts. The rearrangement links TRBV13 to TRBJ2-1; 7 nucleotides align to TRBD1. Germline V gives CDR1 PRHDT, CDR2 FYEKMQ (reference sequence). The V segment lost 4 bases and the J segment 8 bases; nucleotides outside the gene matches: 5. The CDR3 totals 13 residues. The CDR3 nucleotides read TGTGCCAGCAGCTGGACAGGTATGGATGAGCAGTTCTTC. Translating gives CASSWTGMDEQFF.

This clonotype was found many times. The chain is built from TRBV19 and TRBJ1-4; 9 bases align to TRBD1. The ends lost 5 bases at V and 6 bases at J; junction bases unmatched: 7. CDR3 length: 15 amino acids. The germline V gene encodes CDR1 LNHDA and CDR2 SQIVND (reference sequence). CDR3 DNA: TGTGCCAGTAGTGGGACAGGGAGGTATGATGAAAAACTGTTTTTT. Protein: CASSGTGRYDEKLFF.

To note about this clonotype: This may arise from a read error, as a much more abundant clone is one base away. The J gene is TRBJ1-2, the V gene TRBV20-1; maybe TRBD1 (5 bases). This CDR3 has 15 amino acids. Germline V CDR1 and CDR2: DFQATT, SNEGSKA (reference sequence). Trimming removed 4 bases from V and 8 bases from J, with 23 bases in between. CDR3 coding DNA: TGCAGTGCTAATTCTCCCTGGCAAGGGGCGGGCGGCTACACCTTC. It encodes CSANSPWQGAGGYTF.

This clonotype was picked up many times. This chain's CDR3 is CASSRTSGRNEQFF. For the CDR3, the DNA is TGTGCCAGCAGCCGGACTAGCGGGAGGAATGAGCAGTTCTTC. V and J are TRBV4-2 and TRBJ2-1; 14 bases agree with TRBD2. This CDR3 has 14 residues. J lost 7 bases, V lost 4 bases, and 0 bases had no gene match. Germline assignment: CDR1 LGHNA and CDR2 YNFKEQ.

This clonotype was recorded many times. This chain uses TRBV20-1 with TRBJ2-1, with 7 bases identical to TRBD1. CDR3 length equals 15 residues. Unmatched junction bases numbered 16, after V lost 6 bases and J lost 8 bases. Germline V CDR1 and CDR2: DFQATT, SNEGSKA (reference sequence). This CDR3 is CSADERTGADDEQFF. The DNA for the CDR3 is TGCAGTGCCGACGAAAGGACAGGCGCAGACGATGAGCAGTTCTTC.

There are many counts of this clonotype. The chain recombines TRBV5-5 with TRBJ2-7; D could derive from TRBD1 or TRBD2 (6 bases each). The CDR3 runs 13 residues. The V and J ends lost 5 bases and 2 bases respectively, with 11 bases between them. Germline V CDR1 and CDR2: SGHKS, YYEKEE (reference sequence). CDR3 region: CASSVRGAYEQYF. CDR3 bases: TGTGCCAGCAGTGTTAGGGGGGCCTACGAGCAGTACTTC.

At least ten counts were recorded for this clonotype. V is TRBV20-1 and J is TRBJ2-1; 14 bases are shared with TRBD2. Per the germline V gene, CDR1 is DFQATT and CDR2 is SNEGSKA (reference sequence). Trimming cost V 0 bases and J 6 bases; bases outside gene matches: 10. The length of the CDR3 is 18 residues. The CDR3 protein is CSARDPFGGTSGSNEQFF. Written as DNA, the CDR3 is TGCAGTGCTAGAGATCCCTTTGGCGGGACTAGCGGGAGCAATGAGCAGTTCTTC.